The 6 T cell receptor beta chains in this list originate from one sample, sequenced in a study of beta chain features in type 1 diabetes. Investigators reverse transcribed all isolated RNA, so they sequenced expressed TCRB transcripts. TCRdb's copy holds only in-frame clones and misses some; the assay was immunoSEQ multiplex PCR. The table shows 150,000 to 170,000 clones, with approximately 8.1% occurring only once. The specimen sequenced was central memory CD4+ T cells from blood. The source is a man aged 18 to 30 in good health.

The V and J genes are TRBV28 and TRBJ2-7; maybe TRBD2 (5 bases). Trimming cost V 7 bases and J 6 bases, with 13 bases left between them. The germline V gene encodes CDR1 MDHEN and CDR2 SYDVKM. The length of the CDR3 is 12 residues. CDR3 in amino acids: CASTGDRFEQYF. The DNA for the CDR3 is TGTGCCAGCACCGGGGATAGGTTCGAGCAGTACTTC.

This clone has ten or more counts. This chain links TRBV28 with TRBJ1-2; D is unresolved. From germline, CDR1 is MDHEN and CDR2 SYDVKM. The CDR3 totals 13 residues. V was cut by 2 bases and J by 6 bases, with 10 bases left in between. The CDR3 sequence: CASSLTAGHGYTF. CDR3 bases: TGTGCCAGCAGTTTAACTGCGGGCCATGGCTACACCTTC.

The rearrangement joins TRBV5-4 to TRBJ1-1, with D maybe TRBD1 (5 bases). This CDR3 is 15 amino acids long. Germline CDR1 is SGHNT and CDR2 is YYREEE (reference sequence). Trimming stripped 4 bases from V and 1 base from J, with 14 bases between. The CDR3 sequence is CASSPPQGGNTEAFF. CDR3 nucleotides: TGTGCCAGCAGCCCGCCCCAGGGCGGGAACACTGAAGCTTTCTTT.

This clone was seen many times. This sample includes further DNA sequences coding for the same CDR3. The V call is TRBV4-2, the J call TRBJ2-7, with a tentative D call TRBD1 (5 bases). Germline V gene lookup returns CDR1 LGHNA and CDR2 YNFKEQ. V dropped 4 bases and J dropped 7 bases, with 14 bases sitting between them. This CDR3 comprises 13 residues. The CDR3 nucleotides are TGTGCCAGCAGCCCTCTCGGACAACGAGAGCAGTACTTC. Its protein is CASSPLGQREQYF.

The CDR3 here is CASSVRSGSYEQYF. CDR3 coding DNA: TGTGCCAGCAGCGTAAGAAGCGGGAGTTACGAGCAGTACTTC. The chain is built from TRBV9 and TRBJ2-7; 8 bases map to TRBD2. The J segment lost 4 bases and the V segment lost 1 base, leaving 4 bases of the junction unmatched. Germline CDR1 is SGDLS and CDR2 is YYNGEE. The CDR3 has 14 amino acids.

There are many counts of this clone. Other nucleotide sequences in the sample specify the same CDR3. The rearrangement uses TRBV10-3 and TRBJ2-5; D is unresolved. V was pared by 4 bases and J by 5 bases, with 11 bases between. The CDR3 consists of 13 residues. CDR1 and CDR2 (germline): ENHRY, SYGVKD. The CDR3 nucleotides are TGTGCCATCAGTGGTGGCGGCCGGGAGACCCAGTACTTC. As protein: CAISGGGRETQYF.